The clone carrying this T cell receptor (beta chain) counts as large by frequency. Its antigen is undetermined. The CDR3 covers 14 residues. Germline V gives CDR1 SGHTA, CDR2 FQGNSA. The data belong to a study of CD8 T cells in cerebrospinal fluid in Alzheimer's disease. Study-level findings and limits: Versus healthy subjects, Alzheimer's patients more often had clones of at least 3%.

Droplet-based sequencing used CSF cells sorted as live with a live/dead marker. TCRdb reprocessed the 10x single-cell sequencing reads, keeping one entry per CDR3 protein, no DNA. The sample totals around 1,200 distinct CDR3 sequences. The V and J genes are TRBV7-2 and TRBJ2-7; TCRdb indicates TRBD1, and absent DNA this call remains unverified. Sample: cerebrospinal fluid. This clonotype was sampled from a human donor with Parkinson's disease. The CDR3 reads CASSRGPSSYEQYF.